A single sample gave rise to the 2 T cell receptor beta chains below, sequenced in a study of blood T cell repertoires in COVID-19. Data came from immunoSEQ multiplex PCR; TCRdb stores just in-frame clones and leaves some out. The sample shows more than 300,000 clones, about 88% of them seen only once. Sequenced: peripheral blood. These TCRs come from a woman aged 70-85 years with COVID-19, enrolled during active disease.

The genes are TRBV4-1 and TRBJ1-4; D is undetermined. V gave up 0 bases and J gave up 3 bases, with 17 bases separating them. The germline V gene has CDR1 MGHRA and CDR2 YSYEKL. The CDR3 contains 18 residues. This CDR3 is CASSQDETLPGANEKLFF. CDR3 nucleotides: TGCGCCAGCAGCCAAGATGAGACGTTACCCGGGGCTAATGAAAAACTGTTTTTT.

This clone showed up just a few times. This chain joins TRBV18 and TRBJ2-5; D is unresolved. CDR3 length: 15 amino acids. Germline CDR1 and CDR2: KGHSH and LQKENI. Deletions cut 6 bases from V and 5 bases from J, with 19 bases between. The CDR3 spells CASSPSFGSGETQYF. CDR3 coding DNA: TGTGCCAGCTCCCCTTCCTTCGGATCCGGGGAGACCCAGTACTTC.